A single TCR beta chain is shown here with its context. The antigen is undetermined. This CDR3 is also generated by other DNA sequences in the sample. Germline V gene data show CDR1 as MNHEY and CDR2 as SMNVEV (reference sequence). The CDR3 contains 16 residues. The V and J ends lost 5 bases and 0 bases, in that order; junction bases with no gene match: 4. Execution of the assay was at deep level. As originally analysed: Filtering differed, since immunoSEQ gave only junction sequences and no quality scores. Clones were read by immunoSEQ multiplex PCR, and TCRdb kept only the in-frame ones, dropping some. V, J and clone size are taken as reported in that table, and D and trimming were inferred from the DNA itself. The sample yields about 470,000 clones, around 75% seen once. This entry comes from a study of shared clonotypes between healthy human individuals. Study conclusions and caveats: Only blood samples were collected, and tissue repertoires likely differ.

Input material: PBMCs. The origin of this receptor is a woman aged 40 to 49 in good health. Some clones in this sample may be carry-over from other donors' samples. V and J are TRBV27 and TRBJ2-5; 12 bases are a match to TRBD2. The CDR3 loop reads CASSPGLAGNQETQYF. CDR3 nucleotide sequence: TGTGCCAGCAGTCCGGGACTAGCGGGCAACCAAGAGACCCAGTACTTC.